A selection of T cell receptor beta chains follows, all from one sample in a study of blood T cells in healthy people across ages. TCRdb recomputed calls from the 5' RACE reads with MiXCR, one row per CDR3 protein. The sample contains approximately 680,000 distinct CDR3 sequences, about a third of which appear only once. Material for sequencing was blood. The receptors were gathered from a woman aged 80 or over in good health. Both conserved end residues are trimmed from each CDR3.

J: TRBJ1-1
V: TRBV12-3/TRBV12-4
CDR3: ASSQDRFNTEAF

J: TRBJ2-5
V: TRBV12-3/TRBV12-4
CDR3: ASSLRGETQY

J: TRBJ1-5
V: TRBV5-1
CDR3: ASSLGAADQPQH

J: TRBJ1-3
V: TRBV20-1
CDR3: SARDWDTGNTIY

J: TRBJ2-1
V: TRBV7-2
CDR3: ASSLGYHNEQF

J: TRBJ1-6
V: TRBV6-6
CDR3: ATKRRAGENSPLH

J: TRBJ2-1
V: TRBV7-3
CDR3: ASSFKGAGEQF

J: TRBJ2-3
V: TRBV20-1
CDR3: SATAVTAGSPDTQY

J: TRBJ2-7
V: TRBV10-3
CDR3: AISERGGQGRSEQY

J: TRBJ2-7
V: TRBV11-2
CDR3: ASSLRGGGYEQY

J: TRBJ2-7
V: TRBV7-2
CDR3: ASSLTSGTNEQY

J: TRBJ2-6
V: TRBV5-1
CDR3: ASRGQGSGANVLT

J: TRBJ2-5
V: TRBV5-1
CDR3: ASSLGTGGNRYQETQY

J: TRBJ2-1
V: TRBV7-2
CDR3: ASSFGGAPQYEQF

J: TRBJ1-2
V: TRBV18
CDR3: ASSTTGGGYT

J: TRBJ1-3
V: TRBV6-2/TRBV6-3
CDR3: ASSYWGSSGNTIY

J: TRBJ2-7
V: TRBV29-1
CDR3: SVGLLGLREQY

J: TRBJ1-1
V: TRBV6-2/TRBV6-3
CDR3: ASSYSAGYPMNTEAF

J: TRBJ1-1
V: TRBV5-1
CDR3: ASSFAETEAF

J: TRBJ1-2
V: TRBV5-1
CDR3: ASSLAQTTYGYT

J: TRBJ1-2
V: TRBV12-3/TRBV12-4
CDR3: TSMVSVGPPNYGYT

J: TRBJ1-6
V: TRBV7-2
CDR3: ASSWDIYNSPLH

J: -
V: TRBV29-1
CDR3: SAGGQSNEQY

J: TRBJ2-5
V: TRBV20-1
CDR3: SASDEGSGETQY

J: TRBJ2-5
V: TRBV5-6
CDR3: AGSPLNAEETQY

J: TRBJ2-3
V: TRBV7-2
CDR3: ASSLRFGRGRALADTQY

J: TRBJ1-1
V: TRBV20-1
CDR3: SAQKNAEAF

J: TRBJ2-5
V: TRBV20-1
CDR3: SASRGPETQY

J: TRBJ2-5
V: TRBV7-3
CDR3: ASSPGTGGQETQY

J: TRBJ1-4
V: TRBV12-3/TRBV12-4
CDR3: ASSLYSGEKLF

J: TRBJ2-5
V: TRBV6-6
CDR3: ASSPQGTYGETQY

J: TRBJ1-2
V: TRBV6-5
CDR3: ASTDRCYGYT

J: TRBJ2-3
V: TRBV11-1
CDR3: ASSLGAGGRDTQY

J: TRBJ1-2
V: TRBV6-6
CDR3: ASSHNRDGGYT

J: TRBJ2-7
V: TRBV28
CDR3: ASSSQGGEQY

J: -
V: TRBV7-6
CDR3: ASSPQPAGGYEQY

J: TRBJ2-1
V: TRBV7-2
CDR3: ASSVQRGYEQF

J: TRBJ2-2
V: TRBV9
CDR3: ASSASGTGPRAGELF

J: TRBJ2-7
V: TRBV5-1
CDR3: ASRSDFYEQY

J: TRBJ2-2
V: TRBV6-2/TRBV6-3
CDR3: ASSPKPTGELF